Following are 17 T cell receptor beta chains from one sample sequenced in a study of blood T cell repertoires in COVID-19. The repertoire was sequenced with immunoSEQ multiplex PCR; TCRdb's copy has only in-frame clones and lacks some. The sample yields about 150,000 clones, roughly 84% seen once. The specimen was peripheral blood. The receptors originated from a man between 60 and 75 years old with COVID-19, enrolled during active disease.

The gene calls are TRBV19 and TRBJ1-2; 9 bases agree with TRBD1. This CDR3 region has 14 residues. Trimming at V came to 5 bases and at J to 4 bases, leaving 5 bases not matched to a gene. Looked up from germline, CDR1 is LNHDA and CDR2 is SQIVND (reference sequence). The CDR3 spells CASSLGQGTYGYTF. Here the CDR3 DNA reads TGTGCCAGTAGTCTAGGACAGGGGACCTATGGCTACACCTTC. The entire variable domain, with the rest obtained from reference TRBV19 and TRBJ1-2, is as follows: DGGITQSPKYLFRKEGQNVTLSCEQNLNHDAMYWYRQDPGQGLRLIYYSQIVNDFQKGDIAEGYSVSREKKESFPLTVTSAQKNPTAFYLCASSLGQGTYGYTFGSGTRLTVV.

The chain uses TRBV28 and TRBJ1-5; D remains ambiguous. Trimming left V 2 bases short and J 8 bases short, with 16 bases between. Per germline, CDR1 MDHEN and CDR2 SYDVKM. This CDR3 has 15 amino acids. The CDR3 reads CASSLAATGVKPQHF. CDR3 nucleotide sequence: TGTGCCAGCAGTTTAGCAGCCACCGGGGTGAAGCCCCAGCATTTT.

This clone has just a few counts. This chain uses TRBV9 with TRBJ2-7, with TRBD1 identical over 7 bases. Germline lookup yields CDR1 SGDLS and CDR2 YYNGEE. The CDR3 covers 14 residues. Trimming took 3 bases from V and 2 from J; bases not matched to a gene: 5. The CDR3 coding sequence is TGTGCCAGCAGCGGAGGGACAGCTACCTACGAGCAGTACTTC. It codes for CASSGGTATYEQYF. Using reference TRBV9 and TRBJ2-7 for the parts outside the CDR3, the full variable domain is DSGVTQTPKHLITATGQRVTLRCSPRSGDLSVYWYQQSLDQGLQFLIQYYNGEERAKGNILERFSAQQFPDLHSELNLSSLELGDSALYFCASSGGTATYEQYFGPGTRLTVT.

V usage is TRBV14 and J usage is TRBJ2-5; TRBD2 matches at 13 bases. Unmatched junction bases numbered 17, after V lost 5 bases and J lost 5 bases. This CDR3 is 19 amino acids long. Germline V gene lookup returns CDR1 SGHDN and CDR2 FVKESK. The CDR3 reads CASSRRLAGGRGLFETQYF. The CDR3 nucleotides are TGTGCCAGCAGCAGAAGACTAGCGGGAGGCCGGGGATTGTTTGAGACCCAGTACTTC.

The J gene is TRBJ1-2, the V gene TRBV3-1 (or the pseudogene TRBV3-2); D is uncertain. The CDR3 is made up of 12 amino acids. The V end was cut by 4 bases, the J end by 3 bases, with 6 bases between. The V gene's germline CDR1 is LGHDT and CDR2 YNNKEL (reference sequence). The CDR3 coding sequence is TGTGCCAGCAGCCTCCAGGACTATGGCTACACCTTC. Translated: CASSLQDYGYTF.

This clone was observed a handful of times. This chain joins TRBV24-1 and TRBJ2-1, with TRBD1 identical over 7 bases. This CDR3 comprises 15 residues. Germline V gives CDR1 KGHDR, CDR2 SFDVKD. The junction had 10 bases not matched to a gene; V was cut back by 7 bases and J by 5 bases. The DNA for the CDR3 is TGTGCCACCAGCGCGCACAGGGGTACTAACAATGAGCAGTTCTTC. Amino acids: CATSAHRGTNNEQFF.

The chain carries TRBV29-1 and TRBJ1-2; D is unresolved. The CDR3 covers 12 residues. The germline gives CDR1 SQVTM, CDR2 ANQGSEA. The ends were cut back, 0 bases at V and 8 bases at J, with 10 bases in the middle. The CDR3 nucleotides are TGCAGCGTTGAAGATTCCGGAGGCGGCTACACCTTC. This codes for CSVEDSGGGYTF.

This sequence joins TRBV6-5 and TRBJ1-4; TRBD1 matches 8 bases. Germline V gene lookup returns CDR1 MNHEY and CDR2 SVGAGI. The CDR3 has 15 residues. V shed 4 bases, J shed 5 bases, and the junction held 6 bases outside the gene matches. CDR3 residues: CASSLAGGLNEKLFF. CDR3 sequence (DNA): TGTGCCAGCAGTTTAGCAGGGGGCCTGAATGAAAAACTGTTTTTT.

V usage is TRBV6-6 and J usage is TRBJ2-3, with 8 bases aligning to TRBD1. Germline CDR1 MNHNY, CDR2 SVGAGI (reference sequence). The CDR3 is 14 residues long. With V trimmed by 8 bases and J by 1 base, 5 bases remained unmatched. CDR3 residues: CASVMDRGTDTQYF. The CDR3 DNA reads as TGTGCCAGCGTCATGGACAGGGGCACAGATACGCAGTATTTT.

The chain has TRBV11-2 and TRBJ2-7; a weak D match, TRBD1 (6 bases). Germline V gene data show CDR1 as SGHAT and CDR2 as FQNNGV. Trimming removed 3 bases at V and 3 bases at J, with 12 bases between. This CDR3 spans 14 amino acids. CDR3 region: CASSLEQGLYEQYF. The CDR3 DNA follows: TGTGCCAGCAGCTTGGAACAGGGTCTCTACGAGCAGTACTTC. Drawing the rest from reference TRBV11-2 and TRBJ2-7, the complete variable domain is EAGVAQSPRYKIIEKRQSVAFWCNPISGHATLYWYQQILGQGPKLLIQFQNNGVVDDSQLPKDRFSAERLKGVDSTLKIQPAKLEDSAVYLCASSLEQGLYEQYFGPGTRLTVT.

The rearrangement links TRBV10-3 to TRBJ1-5; TRBD1 aligns across 9 bases. Looked up from germline, CDR1 is ENHRY and CDR2 is SYGVKD. Trimming at V came to 6 bases and at J to 7 bases, leaving 4 bases not matched to a gene. The CDR3 has 13 residues. This chain's CDR3 is CAIRGQGDQPQHF. CDR3 DNA sequence: TGTGCCATCAGGGGACAGGGCGACCAGCCCCAGCATTTT.

The chain links TRBV28 to TRBJ2-7; a weak D match, TRBD1 (6 bases). V was cut by 6 bases and J by 2 bases, with 11 bases left in between. Germline V gives CDR1 MDHEN, CDR2 SYDVKM. The CDR3 covers 13 residues. In DNA form, the CDR3 reads TGTGCCAGCAGCTCGGACAGTGCCTACGAGCAGTACTTC. As protein: CASSSDSAYEQYF.

The gene calls are TRBV12-5 and TRBJ1-1; no definite D call. V was trimmed by 6 bases and J by 1 base, leaving 12 bases between them. This CDR3 comprises 14 residues. Germline V gene sequence: CDR1 LGHNT, CDR2 FRNRAP. The CDR3 DNA reads TGTGCTAGTGGCCCCAACGAGGGGAACACTGAAGCTTTCTTT. The encoded protein is CASGPNEGNTEAFF.

The J gene is TRBJ2-7, the V gene TRBV7-3, with TRBD1 matching 8 bases. V trimming: 2 bases; J trimming: 3 bases; junction bases outside the gene matches: 3. CDR1 is SGHTA and CDR2 is FQGTGA in the germline V gene. This CDR3 is 14 amino acids long. The CDR3 is CASSLATGGYEQYF. CDR3 in DNA: TGTGCCAGCAGCTTAGCAACAGGGGGCTACGAGCAGTACTTC.

This clone was observed a single time. The rearrangement uses TRBV5-6 and TRBJ2-5; D unresolved. CDR1 and CDR2 (germline): SGHDT, YYEEEE. The CDR3 covers 14 residues. V lost 2 bases and J lost 1, with 9 bases in between. CDR3 coding DNA: TGTGCCAGCAGCTTCTTCGGCGGCCAAGAGACCCAGTACTTC. This gives the protein CASSFFGGQETQYF.

This chain links TRBV18 with TRBJ1-4; D is ambiguous. V lost 3 bases and J 8 bases, leaving 16 bases between the germline ends. Germline values: CDR1 KGHSH, CDR2 LQKENI. The CDR3 is made up of 15 amino acids. The CDR3 spells CASSPTEGMREKLFF. The CDR3 DNA is TGTGCCAGCTCACCTACTGAGGGTATGAGGGAAAAACTGTTTTTT.

This rearrangement joins TRBV5-6 to TRBJ2-7; TRBD1 matches at 9 bases. The germline CDR1 and CDR2 sequences are SGHDT and YYEEEE. CDR3 length equals 18 residues. J lost 3 bases, V lost 0 bases, and 13 bases had no gene match. The CDR3 protein is CASSLELITGTGNYEQYF. The CDR3 nucleotides are TGTGCCAGCAGCTTGGAACTTATTACCGGGACAGGGAACTACGAGCAGTACTTC.